The TCR beta chain under discussion was sequenced for a study of cytomegalovirus exposure and HLA in healthy donors. Study at large: Earlier sequencing of about 179 million T cells yielded 90 million to 140 million unique TCR beta sequences.

PCR involved 60 Vbeta and 13 Jbeta primers. Assay: immunoSEQ multiplex PCR; the TCRdb copy retains only in-frame clones and omits some. This table holds about 98,000 clones, approximately 71% found once. About this clone itself: Antigen unknown.

Findings of the study overall: Reports showed the classifier diagnosing cytomegalovirus status with high specificity and sensitivity.

The CDR3 covers 15 residues. Looked up from germline, CDR1 is ENHRY and CDR2 is SYGVKD. V lost 1 base and J lost 6, with 12 bases in between. The sample was PBMCs. This rearrangement joins TRBV10-3 to TRBJ2-2, with D perhaps matching TRBD1 (7 bases). The TCR originated in a male donor in good health and CMV-seropositive. The CDR3: CAISELDRRAGELFF. CDR3 DNA: TGTGCCATCAGTGAGTTGGACAGGAGGGCCGGGGAGCTGTTTTTT.